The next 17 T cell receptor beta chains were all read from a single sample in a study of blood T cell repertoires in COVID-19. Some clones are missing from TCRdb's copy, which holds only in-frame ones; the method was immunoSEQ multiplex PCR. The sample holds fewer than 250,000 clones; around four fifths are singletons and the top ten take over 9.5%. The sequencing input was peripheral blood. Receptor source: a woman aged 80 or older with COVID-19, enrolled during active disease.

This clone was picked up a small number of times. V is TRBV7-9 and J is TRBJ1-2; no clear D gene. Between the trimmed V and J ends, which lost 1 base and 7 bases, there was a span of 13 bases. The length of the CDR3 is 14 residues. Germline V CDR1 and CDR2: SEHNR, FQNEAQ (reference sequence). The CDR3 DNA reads TGTGCCAGCAGCTTAGAATCTTGGGAGGGTGGCTACACCTTC. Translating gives CASSLESWEGGYTF.

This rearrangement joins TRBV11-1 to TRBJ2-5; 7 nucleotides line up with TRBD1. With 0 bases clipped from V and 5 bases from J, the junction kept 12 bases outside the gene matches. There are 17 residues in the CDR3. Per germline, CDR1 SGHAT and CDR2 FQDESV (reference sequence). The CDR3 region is CASSLALRQGWGETQYF. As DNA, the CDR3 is TGTGCCAGCAGCTTAGCGCTGCGACAGGGCTGGGGGGAGACCCAGTACTTC.

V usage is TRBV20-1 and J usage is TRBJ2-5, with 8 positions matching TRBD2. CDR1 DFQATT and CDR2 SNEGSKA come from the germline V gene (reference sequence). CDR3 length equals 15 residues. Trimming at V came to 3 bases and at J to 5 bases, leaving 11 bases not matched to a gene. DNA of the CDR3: TGCAGTGCTAGTCGGCTAGCGGCGGGGGGTGAGACCCAGTACTTC. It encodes CSASRLAAGGETQYF.

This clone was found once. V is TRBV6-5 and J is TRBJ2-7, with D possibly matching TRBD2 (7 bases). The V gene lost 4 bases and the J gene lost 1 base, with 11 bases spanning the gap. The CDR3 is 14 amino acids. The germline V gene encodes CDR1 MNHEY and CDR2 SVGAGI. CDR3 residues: CASSWGGGSYEQYV. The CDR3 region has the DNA TGTGCCAGCAGTTGGGGGGGCGGATCCTACGAGCAGTACGTC.

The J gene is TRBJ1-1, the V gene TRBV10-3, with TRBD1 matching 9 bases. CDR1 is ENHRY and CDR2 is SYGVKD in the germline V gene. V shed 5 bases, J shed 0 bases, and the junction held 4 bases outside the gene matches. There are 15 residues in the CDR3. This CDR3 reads CAISRTGALNTEAFF. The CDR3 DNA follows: TGTGCCATCAGTCGGACAGGGGCTTTGAACACTGAAGCTTTCTTT.

The CDR3 sequence is CASSSGVYEQYF. CDR3 in DNA: TGTGCCAGCTCGTCGGGGGTTTACGAGCAGTACTTC. The chain recombines TRBV6-5 with TRBJ2-7, with D possibly TRBD2 on 6 matching bases. The CDR3 extends over 12 amino acids. CDR1 is MNHEY, CDR2 SVGAGI, per germline. Trimming cost V 8 bases and J 4 bases, with 12 bases left between them.

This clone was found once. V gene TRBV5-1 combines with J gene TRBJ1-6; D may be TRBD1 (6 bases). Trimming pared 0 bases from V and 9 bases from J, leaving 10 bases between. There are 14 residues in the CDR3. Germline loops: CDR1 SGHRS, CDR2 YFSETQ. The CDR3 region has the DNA TGCGCCAGCAGCTTGGGGACAGTGGGTTCACCCCTCCACTTT. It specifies CASSLGTVGSPLHF.

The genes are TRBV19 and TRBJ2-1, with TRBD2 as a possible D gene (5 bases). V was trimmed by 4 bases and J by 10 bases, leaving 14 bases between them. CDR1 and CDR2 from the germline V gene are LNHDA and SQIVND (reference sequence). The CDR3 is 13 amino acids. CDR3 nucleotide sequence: TGTGCCAGTAGTAGAGCGGTGGGTCGCGAGCAGTTCTTC. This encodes CASSRAVGREQFF.

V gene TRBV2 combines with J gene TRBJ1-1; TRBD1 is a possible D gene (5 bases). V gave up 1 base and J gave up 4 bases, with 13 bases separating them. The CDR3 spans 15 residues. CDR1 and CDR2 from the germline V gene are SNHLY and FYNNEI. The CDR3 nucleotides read TGTGCCAGCAGTGAAGTGCAGGGCGGGGTCACTGAAGCTTTCTTT. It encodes CASSEVQGGVTEAFF.

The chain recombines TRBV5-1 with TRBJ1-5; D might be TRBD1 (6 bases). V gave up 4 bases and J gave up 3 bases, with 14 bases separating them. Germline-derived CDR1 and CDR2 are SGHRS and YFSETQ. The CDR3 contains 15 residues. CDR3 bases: TGCGCCAGCAGCCTGGACAGCGGCAACAATCAGCCCCAGCATTTT. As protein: CASSLDSGNNQPQHF.

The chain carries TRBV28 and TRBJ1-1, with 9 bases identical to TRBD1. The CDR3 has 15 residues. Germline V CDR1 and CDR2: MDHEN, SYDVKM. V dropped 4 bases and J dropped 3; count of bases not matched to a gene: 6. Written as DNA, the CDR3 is TGTGCCAGCAGTTCCGAACAGGGGGCTTACACTGAAGCTTTCTTT. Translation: CASSSEQGAYTEAFF.

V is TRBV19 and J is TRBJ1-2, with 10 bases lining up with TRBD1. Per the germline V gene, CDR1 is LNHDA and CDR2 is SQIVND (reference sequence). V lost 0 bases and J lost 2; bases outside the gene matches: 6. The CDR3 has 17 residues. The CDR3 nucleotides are TGTGCCAGTAGTATAGACTCCGGGACAGGGGAGAACTATGGCTACACCTTC. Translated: CASSIDSGTGENYGYTF.

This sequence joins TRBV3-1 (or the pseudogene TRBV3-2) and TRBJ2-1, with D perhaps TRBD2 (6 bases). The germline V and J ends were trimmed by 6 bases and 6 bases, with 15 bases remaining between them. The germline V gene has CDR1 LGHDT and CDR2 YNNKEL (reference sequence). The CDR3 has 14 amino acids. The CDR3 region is CASSHLAGSNEQFF. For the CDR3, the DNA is TGTGCCAGCAGTCACCTCGCGGGAAGCAATGAGCAGTTCTTC.

The CDR3 sequence is CASSSPTGANNEKLFF. CDR3 in DNA: TGTGCCAGTAGTAGCCCGACAGGGGCTAATAATGAAAAACTGTTTTTT. The chain employs TRBV19 and TRBJ1-4, with 8 bases identical to TRBD1. Trimming at V came to 4 bases and at J to 4 bases, leaving 8 bases not matched to a gene. The length of the CDR3 is 16 residues. Germline V CDR1 and CDR2: LNHDA, SQIVND (reference sequence).

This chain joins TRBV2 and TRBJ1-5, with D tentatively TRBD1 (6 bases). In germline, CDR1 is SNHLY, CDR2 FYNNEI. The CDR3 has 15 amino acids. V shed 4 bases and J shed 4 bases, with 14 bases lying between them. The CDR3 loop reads CASSGNRVSNQPQHF. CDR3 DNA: TGTGCCAGCAGTGGGAACAGGGTCAGTAATCAGCCCCAGCATTTT.

CDR3 sequence reads: CASSLQGLTGNTIYF. In DNA, the CDR3 is TGTGCCAGCAGCTTACAGGGCCTAACTGGAAACACCATATATTTT. V usage is TRBV7-8 and J usage is TRBJ1-3; possible D gene TRBD1, 5 bases. The CDR3 has 15 residues. With 2 bases removed from V and 2 bases from J, the gap between germline ends came to 10 bases. CDR1 is SGHVS, CDR2 FQNEAQ, per germline.

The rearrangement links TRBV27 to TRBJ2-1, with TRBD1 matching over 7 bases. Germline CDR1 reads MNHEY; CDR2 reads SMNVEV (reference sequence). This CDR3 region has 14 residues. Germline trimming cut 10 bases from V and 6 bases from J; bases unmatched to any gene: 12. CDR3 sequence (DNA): TGTGCCACCCACATGTTCCGGGACAGCAATGAGCAGTTCTTC. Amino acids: CATHMFRDSNEQFF.